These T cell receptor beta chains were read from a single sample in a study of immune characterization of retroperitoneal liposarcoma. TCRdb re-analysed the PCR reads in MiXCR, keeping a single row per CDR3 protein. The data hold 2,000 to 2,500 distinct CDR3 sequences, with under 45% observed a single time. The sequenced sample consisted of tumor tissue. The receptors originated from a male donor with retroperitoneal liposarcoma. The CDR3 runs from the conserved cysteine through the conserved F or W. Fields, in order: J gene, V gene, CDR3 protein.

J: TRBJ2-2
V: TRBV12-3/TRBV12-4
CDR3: CASSQRVMNTGELFF

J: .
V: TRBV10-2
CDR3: CASSESSGLIGSEQFF

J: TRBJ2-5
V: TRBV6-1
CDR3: CASSGSSVVETQYF

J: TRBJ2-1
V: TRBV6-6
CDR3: CASSYSGFIVLAQSNEQFF

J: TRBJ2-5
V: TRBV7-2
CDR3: CASSFLAGVAETQYF

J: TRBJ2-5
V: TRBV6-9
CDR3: CASSLYQETQYF

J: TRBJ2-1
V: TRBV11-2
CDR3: CASSLSGIASYNEQFF

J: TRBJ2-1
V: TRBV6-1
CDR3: CASSGLAGVHEQFF

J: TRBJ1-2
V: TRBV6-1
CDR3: CASSEDGASGYTF

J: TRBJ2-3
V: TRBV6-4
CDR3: CASSEREGETDTQYF

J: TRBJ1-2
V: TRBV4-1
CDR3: CASSFTGTGDGYTF

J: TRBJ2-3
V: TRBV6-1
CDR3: CASSEERDSYNEQYF

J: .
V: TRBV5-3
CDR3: CASSLMGETQYF

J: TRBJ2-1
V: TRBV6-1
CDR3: CASRTGAGGTYEQFF

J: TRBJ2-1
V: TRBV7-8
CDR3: CASSPLRDSYNEQFF

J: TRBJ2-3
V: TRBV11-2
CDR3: CASSLTRTSGRFRGDTQYF

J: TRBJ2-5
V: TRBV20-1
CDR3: CSAARRAKQETQYF

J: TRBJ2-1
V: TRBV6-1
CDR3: CASSKRRDRVYEQFF

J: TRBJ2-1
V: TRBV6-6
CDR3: CASSYSTLRDSYNEQFF

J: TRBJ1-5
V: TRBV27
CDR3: CASSLSGGQPQHF

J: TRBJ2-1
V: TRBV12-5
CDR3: CASGKDFFQQFF

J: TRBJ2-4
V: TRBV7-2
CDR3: CASSLVDRGVKNIQYF

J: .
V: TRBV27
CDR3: CASSMTGTGYHEQYF